This T cell receptor beta chain came from a study of regulatory T cells in long-lasting Graves disease. Study findings and constraints: Lower TCR diversity characterized persistent Graves' patients relative to newly diagnosed patients. Persistent disease samples used TRBV28, TRBJ1-2 and TRBJ2-5 preferentially.

Construction of TCR beta libraries relied on iRepertoire HTBI primers and on Arm-PCR targeting CDR3 regions. TCRdb itself ran the multiplex PCR reads through MiXCR, one entry per CDR3 protein. The sample lists 350,000 to 550,000 distinct CDR3 sequences, 16% occurring once. There are a few counts of this clonotype. Its specificity is unknown. Germline lookup yields CDR1 SGHVS and CDR2 FNYEAQ. CDR3 size: 14 residues. Trimming cost V 5 bases and J 6 bases; bases outside gene matches: 7. Time point described: newly diagnosed GD, antithyroid drugs for less than 3 months. The TCR library was made from RNA that had been extracted from PBMCs in TRIzol. Those enrolled as patients came out of an endocrinology department in Xi'an, China. These data were also filed under a second study, of T cells in Graves' hyperthyroidism and ophthalmopathy. From that second work: Onset of ophthalmopathy came a median 6.5 months after the model predicted it.

This rearrangement joins TRBV7-6 to TRBJ2-3; 8 bases are a match to TRBD2. This receptor was taken from a woman aged 18-30 years with Graves disease. The sequences come from peripheral blood mononuclear cells (PBMCs), collected at new diagnosis, from a patient treated with antithyroid drugs. CDR3 in amino acids: CASSEGLARDTQYF. The CDR3 bases are TGTGCCAGCAGCGAAGGACTAGCAAGGGATACGCAGTATTTT.